The 6 T cell receptor beta chains in this list originate from one sample, sequenced in a study of human T cells and chemical hapten exposure. As to time point: patch test 2, 6 weeks after DPC sensitization. Documented treatment: therapeutic diphenylcyclopropenone sensitization with weekly scalp DPC. MiXCR, applied by TCRdb to the RACE reads, yields one record per CDR3 protein. This sample has about 140,000 distinct CDR3 sequences, with 10% to 15% found just once. This sample comprised whole blood, obtained in connection with sensitization to the hapten diphenylcyclopropenone (DPC). The source of these receptors is a woman in her 50s with alopecia areata. Some clones in this sample may be carry-over from other donors' samples.

This clonotype was seen a handful of times. The V and J genes are TRBV18 and TRBJ2-1; TRBD2 matches at 13 bases. The CDR3 runs 19 residues. Germline-derived CDR1 and CDR2 are KGHSH and LQKENI. V lost 1 base and J lost 0; bases outside the gene matches: 6. The DNA for the CDR3 is TGTGCCAGCTCACCACTTGGGACTAGCGGGATCAGCTCCTACAATGAGCAGTTCTTC. Translating gives CASSPLGTSGISSYNEQFF.

This clonotype was detected ten times or more. The genes are TRBV18 and TRBJ1-4; weak D call: TRBD1 (5 bases). V lost 3 bases and J lost 0, with 5 bases in between. Germline V CDR1 and CDR2: KGHSH, LQKENI. CDR3 length: 14 residues. CDR3 protein: CASSPTATNEKLFF. Here the CDR3 DNA reads TGTGCCAGCTCACCGACAGCAACTAATGAAAAACTGTTTTTT.

This clonotype occurred many times. J is TRBJ2-7 and V is TRBV18; 9 bases fit TRBD1. V trimming: 6 bases; J trimming: 6 bases; junction bases outside the gene matches: 9. The CDR3 totals 14 residues. Germline CDR1 KGHSH, CDR2 LQKENI. The DNA for the CDR3 is TGTGCCAGCTCTCCCGACAGGGGGGGGCTCGAGCAGTACTTC. It is translated as CASSPDRGGLEQYF.

This clonotype turned up a few times. CDR3 in DNA: TGCGCCAGCAGCTTGGCCGGGAGGGCCATGGCTGCGTACGAGCAGTACTTC. Protein: CASSLAGRAMAAYEQYF. The genes are TRBV5-1 and TRBJ2-7; 8 nucleotides agree with TRBD2. Germline CDR1 reads SGHRS; CDR2 reads YFSETQ. Germline trimming cut 0 bases from V and 4 bases from J; bases unmatched to any gene: 12. The CDR3 sequence is 17 residues long.

The gene calls are TRBV20-1 and TRBJ2-1; 12 bases align to TRBD2. V shed 6 bases and J 6 bases; nucleotides not matched to a gene: 12. This CDR3 contains 16 residues. Looked up from germline, CDR1 is DFQATT and CDR2 is SNEGSKA (reference sequence). The CDR3 loop is CSAETSGSRLGNEQFF. CDR3 DNA: TGCAGTGCCGAGACTAGCGGGAGCCGTTTGGGCAATGAGCAGTTCTTC.

The V gene is TRBV12-3 or TRBV12-4, the J gene TRBJ2-5, with D possibly TRBD2 on 5 matching bases. The CDR3 sequence is 11 residues long. V lost 7 bases to trimming and J lost 5 bases, with 8 bases between them. The CDR3 spells CASTQRETQYF. In DNA, the CDR3 is TGTGCCAGCACCCAGCGGGAGACCCAGTACTTC.